The 4 T cell receptor beta chains below come from one sample, sequenced in a study of blood T cell repertoires in COVID-19. Generated by immunoSEQ multiplex PCR, the TCRdb table keeps only in-frame clones and is missing some. The sample has about 280,000 clones, roughly 89% seen once. Sequencing was done on a sample of peripheral blood. The origin of the receptors is a middle-aged woman who had recovered from COVID-19.

The gene calls are TRBV7-2 and TRBJ2-5; D possibly corresponds to TRBD2 (5 bases). V was shortened by 5 bases and J by 2 bases, with 12 bases between the two germline ends. The germline CDR1 and CDR2 sequences are SGHTA and FQGNSA. This CDR3 region has 14 residues. As DNA, the CDR3 is TGTGCCAGCAGCCTGGACTCGGGTCAAGAGACCCAGTACTTC. Translated, it gives CASSLDSGQETQYF.

The V and J genes are TRBV5-1 and TRBJ1-3; weak D call: TRBD1 (6 bases). Per the germline V gene, CDR1 is SGHRS and CDR2 is YFSETQ. CDR3 length: 14 amino acids. The germline V and J ends were trimmed by 1 base and 3 bases, with 8 bases remaining between them. In DNA, the CDR3 is TGCGCCAGCAGCTTGTCAGGGGATGGAAACACCATATATTTT. It codes for CASSLSGDGNTIYF.

This chain joins TRBV5-1 and TRBJ2-7; 11 nucleotides align to TRBD1. CDR3 length: 18 amino acids. The V and J ends lost 3 bases and 0 bases, in that order; junction bases with no gene match: 11. From germline, CDR1 is SGHRS and CDR2 YFSETQ. The CDR3 DNA reads as TGCGCCAGCAGCTCCCGGGACAGGGGGGGTTGGGACTCCTACGAGCAGTACTTC. It codes for CASSSRDRGGWDSYEQYF.

Only one count was recorded for this clone. The V gene is TRBV28, the J gene TRBJ1-4, with TRBD1 matching 12 bases. Per germline, CDR1 MDHEN and CDR2 SYDVKM. The CDR3 consists of 18 residues. Unmatched junction bases numbered 8, after V lost 4 bases and J lost 2 bases. The CDR3 is CASSWGTGGAGTNEKLFF. In nucleotides, the CDR3 is TGTGCCAGCAGTTGGGGGACAGGGGGCGCGGGGACTAATGAAAAACTGTTTTTT.